Presented here are 7 T cell receptor beta chains from one specimen sequenced in a study of post-analysis software for immune sequencing data. General observations from the study: The study found TRBV5-6, TRBV5-1 and TRBV20-1 among several TRBV segments more frequent in patients than controls.

Prepared libraries of TCR beta cDNA carried unique molecular identifiers. A single record per CDR3 protein comes from TCRdb applying MiXCR to the PCR reads. The repertoire includes fewer than 550,000 distinct CDR3 sequences, under 40% of them detected once, and roughly 6% sits in the top ten. For these receptors, no antigen is known. Sequences were obtained from blood. All receptors derive from a girl younger than 18 with multiple sclerosis.

This clonotype was seen more than once but under ten times. V usage is TRBV12-3 or TRBV12-4 and J usage is TRBJ2-5; 13 bases match TRBD2. The CDR3 has 16 residues. The V and J ends lost 2 bases and 5 bases, in that order; junction bases with no gene match: 5. The CDR3 reads CASSLPLAGGLETQYF. The CDR3 DNA reads as TGTGCCAGCAGTTTACCACTAGCGGGGGGGCTGGAGACCCAGTACTTC.

V and J are TRBV11-1 and TRBJ2-1; 9 nucleotides align to TRBD1. After removal of 3 bases from V and 7 bases from J, the junction contained 4 bases not matched to a gene. The CDR3 has 14 residues. Germline V gene lookup returns CDR1 SGHAT and CDR2 FQDESV (reference sequence). CDR3 in DNA: TGTGCCAGCAGCTTGACAGGGGGTATGAATGAGCAGTTCTTC. Translation gives CASSLTGGMNEQFF.

This clonotype was observed a handful of times. J is TRBJ2-3 and V is TRBV10-3; the match to TRBD1 covers 10 bases. The germline gives CDR1 ENHRY, CDR2 SYGVKD. V lost 7 bases to trimming and J lost 5 bases; unmatched junction nucleotides: 9. This CDR3 is built from 15 residues. CDR3 protein: CAITEDRGHRDTQYF. CDR3 nucleotide sequence: TGTGCCATCACTGAAGACAGGGGGCATAGAGATACGCAGTATTTT.

The V and J genes are TRBV29-1 and TRBJ1-2; D perhaps matches TRBD1 (6 bases). The CDR3 is 13 amino acids. CDR1 and CDR2 (germline): SQVTM, ANQGSEA. V lost 7 bases, J lost 8 bases, and 20 bases lay in between. DNA of the CDR3: TGCAGCGGCCAACAGGGATCCGTTGACGGCTACACCTTC. Translating it yields CSGQQGSVDGYTF.

The chain uses TRBV28 and TRBJ1-1; D not certain. This CDR3 is built from 15 residues. The ends were cut back, 3 bases at V and 1 base at J, with 12 bases in the middle. The germline CDR1 and CDR2 sequences are MDHEN and SYDVKM. CDR3 in DNA: TGTGCCAGCAGTTTGTTAGCTTCAGCGAACACTGAAGCTTTCTTT. It specifies CASSLLASANTEAFF.

The chain is built from TRBV20-1 and TRBJ2-7; the D is unclear. Germline V lookup: CDR1 DFQATT, CDR2 SNEGSKA (reference sequence). This CDR3 contains 13 residues. Deletions cut 0 bases from V and 3 bases from J, with 9 bases between. CDR3 nucleotide sequence: TGCAGTGCTAGAGATGTCGGGCTCTACGAGCAGTACTTC. This encodes CSARDVGLYEQYF.

The chain employs TRBV7-6 and TRBJ1-5; D gene uncertain. The CDR3 contains 13 residues. Germline loops: CDR1 SGHVS, CDR2 FNYEAQ. Trimming shortened V by 1 base and J by 9 bases, and 10 bases separated the two germline ends. The CDR3 DNA follows: TGTGCCAGCAGCTTAGGACGTGGACGGCCCCAGCATTTT. Amino acids: CASSLGRGRPQHF.